Below are 17 T cell receptor beta chains sequenced from a single sample in a study of T cell responses to AZD1222 COVID-19 vaccine. Produced via immunoSEQ multiplex PCR; TCRdb's table is partial and in-frame only. The sample has 100,000 or so clones, roughly 87% seen once; the top ten hold 16%. The sample consisted of peripheral blood, taken on day 0 of AZD1222 vaccination. All receptors derive from an adult in good health.

The J gene is TRBJ2-1, the V gene TRBV6-4; TRBD2 agrees at 8 bases. Germline CDR1 is MRHNA and CDR2 is SNTAGT. The CDR3 is 14 amino acids. J lost 10 bases, V lost 4 bases, and 9 bases had no gene match. The CDR3 sequence: CASSGVAGPVEQFF. The CDR3 DNA reads as TGTGCCAGCAGTGGCGTAGCGGGGCCCGTAGAGCAGTTCTTC.

The chain carries TRBV28 and TRBJ1-2; 10 bases align to TRBD1. Germline trimming cut 2 bases from V and 6 bases from J; bases unmatched to any gene: 9. From germline, CDR1 is MDHEN and CDR2 SYDVKM. The CDR3 is made up of 16 amino acids. Here the CDR3 DNA reads TGTGCCAGCAGTTTACTTGCGACAGGGGGCGGGAATGGCTACACCTTC. Translating gives CASSLLATGGGNGYTF.

The rearrangement joins TRBV13 to TRBJ1-1; 8 positions agree with TRBD1. Per the germline V gene, CDR1 is PRHDT and CDR2 is FYEKMQ (reference sequence). The CDR3 has 12 amino acids. V lost 2 bases to trimming and J lost 8 bases; unmatched junction nucleotides: 1. CDR3 sequence (DNA): TGTGCCAGCAGCTTACAGGGGGCGGAAGCTTTCTTT. This gives the protein CASSLQGAEAFF.

This chain connects TRBV6-1 to TRBJ2-5; D perhaps matches TRBD2 (5 bases). The germline V gene has CDR1 MNHNS and CDR2 SASEGT. CDR3 length equals 14 residues. Trimming took off 1 base at V and 2 bases at J, with 8 bases between the two ends. As DNA, the CDR3 is TGTGCCAGCAGTGAAGTTAGCGTACAAGAGACCCAGTACTTC. Its protein product is CASSEVSVQETQYF.

V is TRBV7-8 and J is TRBJ1-5; no reliable D call. Germline-derived CDR1 and CDR2 are SGHVS and FQNEAQ. Trimming left V 1 base short and J 0 bases short, with 16 bases between. The CDR3 runs 18 residues. This chain's CDR3 is CASSLESSAAYSNQPQHF. The CDR3 DNA reads as TGTGCCAGCAGCTTAGAATCGTCGGCAGCTTATAGCAATCAGCCCCAGCATTTT.

The CDR3 DNA is TGTGCCAGATCCTCCGGGGAGACCCAGTACTTC. It specifies CARSSGETQYF. The rearrangement joins TRBV11-1 to TRBJ2-5; no clear D gene. This CDR3 has 11 residues. V lost 9 bases to trimming and J lost 5 bases, with 10 bases between them. In germline, CDR1 is SGHAT, CDR2 FQDESV (reference sequence).

Here the CDR3 DNA reads TGTGCCAGCAGCGCGACAGGTGTACAAGAGACCCAGTACTTC. As protein: CASSATGVQETQYF. The rearrangement links TRBV6-5 to TRBJ2-5; D possibly corresponds to TRBD1 (6 bases). The germline V gene has CDR1 MNHEY and CDR2 SVGAGI. There are 14 residues in the CDR3. V was pared by 6 bases and J by 2 bases, with 13 bases between.

This sequence joins TRBV7-2 and TRBJ2-5, with D unresolved. The CDR3 sequence is 11 residues long. Trimming pared 5 bases from V and 3 bases from J, leaving 4 bases between. Germline values: CDR1 SGHTA, CDR2 FQGNSA. The CDR3 loop is CASSQKETQYF. The CDR3 DNA reads as TGTGCCAGCAGCCAGAAAGAGACCCAGTACTTC.

The sample holds one count of this clone. The V call is TRBV3-1 (or the pseudogene TRBV3-2), the J call TRBJ1-1, with D unresolved. This CDR3 is built from 14 residues. With 1 base removed from V and 4 bases from J, the gap between germline ends came to 10 bases. Germline assignment: CDR1 LGHDT and CDR2 YNNKEL (reference sequence). Here the CDR3 reads CASSQVARSTEAFF. CDR3 DNA sequence: TGTGCCAGCAGCCAAGTGGCAAGGAGCACTGAAGCTTTCTTT.

This clone turned up a few times. The chain employs TRBV7-9 and TRBJ1-2; 7 nucleotides align to TRBD1. CDR3 size: 13 residues. V gave up 5 bases and J gave up 4 bases; unmatched junction bases: 4. The germline V gene encodes CDR1 SEHNR and CDR2 FQNEAQ (reference sequence). CDR3 nucleotide sequence: TGTGCCAGCAGCCTACAGGGGTTCTATGGCTACACCTTC. Its translation: CASSLQGFYGYTF.

In this sample, this clone turned up once. The V call is TRBV5-6, the J call TRBJ1-2; TRBD1 matches at 7 bases. The V gene end was trimmed by 3 bases and the J gene end by 0 bases; junction bases not matched to a gene: 8. CDR3 length equals 16 residues. The germline gives CDR1 SGHDT, CDR2 YYEEEE. The chain's CDR3 is CASSYRIGGPNYGYTF. In DNA form, the CDR3 reads TGTGCCAGCAGCTACAGGATAGGGGGCCCTAACTATGGCTACACCTTC.

V gene TRBV30 combines with J gene TRBJ2-5, with 10 positions matching TRBD2. Per germline, CDR1 GTSNPN and CDR2 SVGIG (reference sequence). The junction had 5 bases not matched to a gene; V was cut back by 1 base and J by 3 bases. The CDR3 has 15 amino acids. The CDR3 sequence is CAWSANLAGEETQYF. For the CDR3, the DNA is TGTGCCTGGAGTGCAAATCTAGCGGGAGAAGAGACCCAGTACTTC. Filled out from reference TRBV30 and TRBJ2-5, the complete variable domain reads SQTIHQWPATLVQPVGSPLSLECTVEGTSNPNLYWYRQAAGRGLQLLFYSVGIGQISSEVPQNLSASRPQDRQFILSSKKLLLSDSGFYLCAWSANLAGEETQYFGPGTRLLVL.

The chain couples TRBV28 to TRBJ1-1, with TRBD1 as a possible D gene (6 bases). Trimming left V 3 bases short and J 11 bases short, with 19 bases between. Germline V gives CDR1 MDHEN, CDR2 SYDVKM. The CDR3 extends over 14 amino acids. The CDR3 reads CASSLGHPEKGAFF. DNA for the CDR3: TGTGCCAGCAGTTTGGGACATCCAGAAAAAGGGGCTTTCTTT.

This clone was seen a few times. This sequence joins TRBV19 and TRBJ2-1; TRBD2 agrees at 11 bases. Germline-derived CDR1 and CDR2 are LNHDA and SQIVND (reference sequence). The V gene end was trimmed by 1 base and the J gene end by 9 bases; junction bases not matched to a gene: 8. CDR3 length: 16 amino acids. CDR3 nucleotides: TGTGCCAGTAGTATAGTAACAACTAGCGGGAGTGGTGAGCAGTTCTTC. Its translation is CASSIVTTSGSGEQFF.

This CDR3 reads CASSPRVDVDTEAFF. The CDR3 nucleotides are TGTGCCAGCTCACCACGGGTCGATGTGGACACTGAAGCTTTCTTT. The chain recombines TRBV18 with TRBJ1-1; D not certain. V was pared by 1 base and J by 3 bases, with 12 bases between. The length of the CDR3 is 15 residues. Per the germline V gene, CDR1 is KGHSH and CDR2 is LQKENI.

The V and J genes are TRBV10-3 and TRBJ2-7; D is possibly TRBD2 (6 bases). The V gene lost 3 bases and the J gene lost 5 bases, with 14 bases spanning the gap. The CDR3 runs to 14 residues. CDR1 and CDR2 (germline): ENHRY, SYGVKD. CDR3 nucleotide sequence: TGTGCCATCAGTGAAACTAGGAGGGTGGACGAGCAGTACTTC. It yields the protein CAISETRRVDEQYF.

The chain couples TRBV19 to TRBJ1-5; weak D call: TRBD1 (5 bases). CDR3 length equals 16 residues. V gave up 4 bases and J gave up 1 base, with 14 bases separating them. CDR1 LNHDA and CDR2 SQIVND come from the germline V gene (reference sequence). The CDR3, as DNA: TGTGCCAGTAGTACCCCCCCCCGGGACAGCAATCAGCCCCAGCATTTT. The encoded protein is CASSTPPRDSNQPQHF.